These 5 T cell receptor beta chains originate from one sample sequenced in a study of metastatic and nonmetastatic thyroid tumors (dated by TCRdb to 2018 to 2021). No patient had received any treatment before thyroid surgery. Library prep was done by PCR. Sequencing took place on an Illumina HiSeq 4000. TCRdb reran the public reads through fastp at Q25 and MiXCR, keeping productive beta chains. A total of about 41,000 clones appear in this sample, more than 25% of them only once. The ten largest account for roughly 9.5% of the sample. The source material was blood. These receptors all come from a male donor with papillary thyroid cancer or a benign thyroid nodule (not recorded which). Some clones in this sample may be carry-over from other donors' samples.

By share of the sample, this clone is medium-sized. DNA for the CDR3: TGTGCCAGCACCCAACGGACTAGCGGGGGAAACGAGCAGTACTTC. Encoded protein: CASTQRTSGGNEQYF. V and J are TRBV6-2 or TRBV6-3 and TRBJ2-7; the match to TRBD2 covers 13 bases. V lost 7 bases to trimming and J lost 5 bases; unmatched junction nucleotides: 8. The CDR3 covers 15 residues. The germline CDR1 and CDR2 sequences are MNHEY and SVGEGT.

The genes are TRBV7-6 and TRBJ2-3; D might be TRBD2 (6 bases). V was cut by 3 bases and J by 1 base, with 8 bases left in between. Germline assignment: CDR1 SGHVS and CDR2 FNYEAQ. The CDR3 spans 14 residues. The DNA for the CDR3 is TGTGCCAGCAGCTTGAGGGAGGGCACAGATACGCAGTATTTT. Its translation: CASSLREGTDTQYF.

This clone was counted at least ten times. The J gene is TRBJ2-2, the V gene TRBV7-6; D gene unclear. Germline values: CDR1 SGHVS, CDR2 FNYEAQ. This CDR3 has 15 amino acids. Trimming pared 5 bases from V and 3 bases from J, leaving 13 bases between. The CDR3 DNA reads as TGTGCCAGCAGCAGTTGGCCCAAGCACACCGGGGAGCTGTTTTTT. Protein sequence: CASSSWPKHTGELFF.

Worth noting for this clone: Sequence at one end of the junction differs from germline and may be a read error. The chain employs TRBV28 and TRBJ2-2; D is perhaps TRBD1 or TRBD2 (6 bases each). Germline CDR1 is MDHEN and CDR2 is SYDVKM. This CDR3 comprises 15 residues. The CDR3: CASSLLYRGNRELLF. CDR3 coding DNA: TGTGCCAGCAGTTTATTGTACCGGGGGAACAGGGAGCTGTTGTTT. The complete variable domain, with remaining parts taken from reference TRBV28 and TRBJ2-2, reads DVKVTQSSRYLVKRTGEKVFLECVQDMDHENMFWYRQDPGLGLRLIYFSYDVKMKEKGDIPEGYSVSREKKERFSLILESASTNQTSMYLCASSLLYRGNRELLFGEGSRLTVL.

CDR3 loop: CASRLTEGGGYTF. In DNA, the CDR3 is TGTGCCAGCAGACTCACCGAAGGGGGTGGCTACACCTTC. V gene TRBV27 combines with J gene TRBJ1-2; TRBD1 is a possible D gene (6 bases). The CDR3 is made up of 13 amino acids. V gave up 6 bases and J gave up 7 bases, with 15 bases separating them. Germline CDR1 MNHEY, CDR2 SMNVEV (reference sequence).